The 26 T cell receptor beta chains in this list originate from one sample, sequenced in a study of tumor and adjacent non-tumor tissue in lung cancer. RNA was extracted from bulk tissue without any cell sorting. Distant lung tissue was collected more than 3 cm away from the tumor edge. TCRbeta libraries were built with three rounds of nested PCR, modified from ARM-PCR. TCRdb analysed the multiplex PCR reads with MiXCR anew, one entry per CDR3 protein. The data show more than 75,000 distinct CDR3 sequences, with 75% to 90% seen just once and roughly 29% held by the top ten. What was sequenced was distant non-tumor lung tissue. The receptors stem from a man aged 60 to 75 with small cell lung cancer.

In DNA form, the CDR3 reads TGTGCCAGCAGCCTTCGGACTAGCGTGTACGCGGATACGCAGTATTTT. Its protein is CASSLRTSVYADTQYF. The chain combines TRBV4-2 with TRBJ2-3, with TRBD2 matching 9 bases. The CDR3 is made up of 16 amino acids. Germline values: CDR1 LGHNA, CDR2 YNFKEQ. V shed 4 bases, J shed 6 bases, and the junction held 11 bases outside the gene matches.

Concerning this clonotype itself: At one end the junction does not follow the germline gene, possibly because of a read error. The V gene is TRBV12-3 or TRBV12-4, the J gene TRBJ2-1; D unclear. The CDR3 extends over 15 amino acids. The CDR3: CVSSFCEISYNEQFF. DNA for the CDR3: TGTGTCAGCAGTTTTTGCGAAATCTCCTACAATGAGCAGTTCTTC.

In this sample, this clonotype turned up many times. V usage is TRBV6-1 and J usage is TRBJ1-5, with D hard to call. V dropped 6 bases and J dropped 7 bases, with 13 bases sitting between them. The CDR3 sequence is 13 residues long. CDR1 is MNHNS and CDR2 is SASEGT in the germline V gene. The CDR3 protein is CASRGGPGQPQHF. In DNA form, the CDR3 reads TGTGCCAGCAGGGGCGGACCGGGGCAGCCCCAGCATTTT.

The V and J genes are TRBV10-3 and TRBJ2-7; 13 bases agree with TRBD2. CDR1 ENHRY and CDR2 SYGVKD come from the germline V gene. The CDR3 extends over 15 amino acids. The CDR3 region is CANSEGTSGIYEQYV. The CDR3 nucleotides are TGTGCTAACAGTGAGGGGACTAGCGGGATTTACGAGCAGTACGTC.

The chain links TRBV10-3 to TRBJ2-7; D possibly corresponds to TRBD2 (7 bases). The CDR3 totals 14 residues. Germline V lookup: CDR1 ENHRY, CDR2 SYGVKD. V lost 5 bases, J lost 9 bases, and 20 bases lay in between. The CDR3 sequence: CAISNRAGADVQYF. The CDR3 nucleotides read TGTGCCATCAGTAACAGGGCGGGGGCTGACGTGCAGTACTTC.

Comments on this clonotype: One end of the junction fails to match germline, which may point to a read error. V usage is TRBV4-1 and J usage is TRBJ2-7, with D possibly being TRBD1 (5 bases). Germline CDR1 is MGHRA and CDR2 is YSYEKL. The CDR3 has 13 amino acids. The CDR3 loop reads CSSSFDRLYGQYF. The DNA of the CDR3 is TGCTCCAGCAGTTTCGACAGACTCTACGGGCAGTATTTC.

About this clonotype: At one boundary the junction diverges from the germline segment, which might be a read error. The CDR3 coding sequence is TGTGCCAGCAGTTTGGCGGGAGCGCCCACCTGGGAGCTGTTCTTT. This codes for CASSLAGAPTWELFF. This chain joins TRBV12-3 or TRBV12-4 and TRBJ2-2; 7 bases map to TRBD2. The CDR3 covers 15 residues.

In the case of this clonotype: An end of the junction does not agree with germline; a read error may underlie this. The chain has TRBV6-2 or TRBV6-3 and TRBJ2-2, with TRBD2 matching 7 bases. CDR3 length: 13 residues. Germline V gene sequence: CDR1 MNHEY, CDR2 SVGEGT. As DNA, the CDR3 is TGTGCCAGCACCTTTTATGAGAGCGGGAAGCTGTTTTTT. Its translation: CASTFYESGKLFF.

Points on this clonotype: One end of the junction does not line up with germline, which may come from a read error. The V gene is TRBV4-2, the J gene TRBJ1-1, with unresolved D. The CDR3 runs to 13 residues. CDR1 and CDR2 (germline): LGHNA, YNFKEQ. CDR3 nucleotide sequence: TGTGCCAGTAGCCAAGACCTGAACACTGTAGCTTTCTTT. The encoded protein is CASSQDLNTVAFF.

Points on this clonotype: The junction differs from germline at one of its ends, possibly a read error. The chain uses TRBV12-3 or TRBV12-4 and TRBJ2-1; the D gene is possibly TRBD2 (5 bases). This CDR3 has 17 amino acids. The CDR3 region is CVSSPLAGRGSYNEQFF. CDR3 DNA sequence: TGTGTCAGCAGTCCATTAGCAGGACGGGGATCCTACAATGAGCAGTTCTTC.

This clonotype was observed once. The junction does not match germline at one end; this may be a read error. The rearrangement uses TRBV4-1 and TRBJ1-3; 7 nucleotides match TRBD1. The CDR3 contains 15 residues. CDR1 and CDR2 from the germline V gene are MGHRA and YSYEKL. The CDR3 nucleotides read TGCGCAAGCAGCCAAGAGAAGGGGGCGGGATACATCATATATTTT. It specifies CASSQEKGAGYIIYF.

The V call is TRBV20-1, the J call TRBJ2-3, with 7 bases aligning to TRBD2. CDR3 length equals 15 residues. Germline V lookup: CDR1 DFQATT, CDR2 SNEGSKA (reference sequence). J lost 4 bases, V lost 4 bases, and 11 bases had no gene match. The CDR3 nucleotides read TGCAGTGCTATCCCAGCGGGGAGGGAGGCAGATACGCAGTATTTT. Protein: CSAIPAGREADTQYF.

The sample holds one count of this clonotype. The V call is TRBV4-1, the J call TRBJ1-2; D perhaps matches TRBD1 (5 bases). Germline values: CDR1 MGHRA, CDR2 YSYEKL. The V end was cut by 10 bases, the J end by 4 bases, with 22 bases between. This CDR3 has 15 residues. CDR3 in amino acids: CANNEDGQRTYGYTF. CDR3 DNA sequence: TGCGCCAACAACGAAGACGGACAACGGACCTATGGCTACACCTTC.

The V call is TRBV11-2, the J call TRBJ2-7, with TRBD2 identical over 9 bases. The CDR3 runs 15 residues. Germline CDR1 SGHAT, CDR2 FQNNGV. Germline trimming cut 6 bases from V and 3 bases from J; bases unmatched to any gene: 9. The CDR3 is CASSPLGTSIYEQYF. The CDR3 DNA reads TGTGCCAGCAGTCCCCTCGGGACTAGCATCTACGAGCAGTACTTC.

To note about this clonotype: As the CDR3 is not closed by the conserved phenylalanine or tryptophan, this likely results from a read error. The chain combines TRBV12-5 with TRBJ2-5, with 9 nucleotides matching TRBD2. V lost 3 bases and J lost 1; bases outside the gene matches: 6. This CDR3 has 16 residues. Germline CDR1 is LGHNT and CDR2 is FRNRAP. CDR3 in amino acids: CASGFWLAGAQETQYI. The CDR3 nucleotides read TGTGCTAGTGGTTTCTGGTTAGCGGGGGCCCAAGAGACCCAGTACATC.

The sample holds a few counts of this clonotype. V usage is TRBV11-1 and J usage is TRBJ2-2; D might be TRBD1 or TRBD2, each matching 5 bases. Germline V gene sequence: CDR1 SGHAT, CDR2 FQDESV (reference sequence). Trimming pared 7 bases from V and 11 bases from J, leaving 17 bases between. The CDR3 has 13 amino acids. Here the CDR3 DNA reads TGTGCCAGCAACCCGCGACGGGACGGTGAGCTGTTTTTT. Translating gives CASNPRRDGELFF.

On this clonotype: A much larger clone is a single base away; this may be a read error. This CDR3 reads CCARLAGETQYF. The CDR3 DNA reads TGCTGTGCCAGACTAGCGGGAGAGACCCAGTACTTC. This chain uses TRBV20-1 with TRBJ2-5; 10 nucleotides align to TRBD2. The CDR3 extends over 12 amino acids. The V gene's germline CDR1 is DFQATT and CDR2 SNEGSKA (reference sequence).

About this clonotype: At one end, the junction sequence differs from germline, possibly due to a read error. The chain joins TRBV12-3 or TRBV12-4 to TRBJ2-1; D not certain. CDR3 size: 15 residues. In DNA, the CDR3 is TGTGCCAGCTGTTTAAGTTTTAGCTCGTACAATGAGCAGTTCTTC. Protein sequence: CASCLSFSSYNEQFF.

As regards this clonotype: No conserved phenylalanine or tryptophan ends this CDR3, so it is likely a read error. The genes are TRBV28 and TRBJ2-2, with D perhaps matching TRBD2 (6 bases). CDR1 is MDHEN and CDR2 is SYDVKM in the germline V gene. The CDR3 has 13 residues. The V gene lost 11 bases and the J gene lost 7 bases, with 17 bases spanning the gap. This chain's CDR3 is CAGSHRGSGELFL. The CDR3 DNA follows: TGTGCCGGCTCCCACCGGGGGAGCGGGGAGCTGTTTCTT.

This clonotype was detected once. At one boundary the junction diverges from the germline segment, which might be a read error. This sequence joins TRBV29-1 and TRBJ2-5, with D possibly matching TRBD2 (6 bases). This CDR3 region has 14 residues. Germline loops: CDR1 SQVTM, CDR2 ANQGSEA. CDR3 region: CSVGGAHPRETKYF. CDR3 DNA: TGCAGCGTTGGGGGTGCCCACCCCCGGGAGACCAAGTACTTC.

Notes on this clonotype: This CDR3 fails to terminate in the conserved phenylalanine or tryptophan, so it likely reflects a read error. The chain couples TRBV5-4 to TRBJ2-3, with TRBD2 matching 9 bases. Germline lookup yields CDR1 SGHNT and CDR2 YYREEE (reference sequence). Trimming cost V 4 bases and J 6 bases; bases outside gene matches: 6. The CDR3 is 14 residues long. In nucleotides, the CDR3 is TGTGCCAGCAGCGACCAAGCGGGAGGTGATACGCAGTATTTA. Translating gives CASSDQAGGDTQYL.

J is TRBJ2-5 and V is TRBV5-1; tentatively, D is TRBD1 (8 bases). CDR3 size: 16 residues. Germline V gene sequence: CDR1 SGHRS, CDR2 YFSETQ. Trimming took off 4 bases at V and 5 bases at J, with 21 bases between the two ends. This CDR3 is CASSRIRTGREETQYF. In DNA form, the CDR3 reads TGCGCCAGCAGCCGGATCAGGACAGGGCGGGAGGAGACCCAGTACTTC.

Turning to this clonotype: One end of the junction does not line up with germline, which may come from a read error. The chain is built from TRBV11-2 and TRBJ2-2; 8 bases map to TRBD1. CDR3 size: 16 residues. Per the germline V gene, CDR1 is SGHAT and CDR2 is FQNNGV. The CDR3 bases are TGTACCAGCAGGGGGCCTAACGAGAGTGGCACCGGGGAGCTGTTTTTT. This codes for CTSRGPNESGTGELFF. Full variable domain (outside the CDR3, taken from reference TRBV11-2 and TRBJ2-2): EAGVAQSPRYKIIEKRQSVAFWCNPISGHATLYWYQQILGQGPKLLIQFQNNGVVDDSQLPKDRFSAERLKGVDSTLKIQPAKLEDSAVYLCTSRGPNESGTGELFFGEGSRLTVL.

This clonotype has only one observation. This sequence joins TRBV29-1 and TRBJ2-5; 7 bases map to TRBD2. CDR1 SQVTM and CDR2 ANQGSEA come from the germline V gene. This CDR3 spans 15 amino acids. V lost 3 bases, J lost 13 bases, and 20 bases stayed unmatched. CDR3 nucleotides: TGCAGCGTTGATAGCGGCGCGGGGGACCAGTTAGCTGGGTACTTC. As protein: CSVDSGAGDQLAGYF.

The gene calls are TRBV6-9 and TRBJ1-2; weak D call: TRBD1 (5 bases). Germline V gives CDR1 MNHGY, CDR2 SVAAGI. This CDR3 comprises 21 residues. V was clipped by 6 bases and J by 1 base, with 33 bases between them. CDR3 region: CASRVPGRKIQPAQNNYGYTF. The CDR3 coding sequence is TGTGCCAGCAGGGTACCGGGACGGAAAATCCAGCCGGCTCAGAATAACTATGGCTACACCTTC.

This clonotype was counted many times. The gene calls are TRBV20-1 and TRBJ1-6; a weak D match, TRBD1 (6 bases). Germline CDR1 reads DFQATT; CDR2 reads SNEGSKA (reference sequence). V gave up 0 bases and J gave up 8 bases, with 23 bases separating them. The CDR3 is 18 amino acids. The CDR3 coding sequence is TGCAGTGCTAGAGATTGGGGCGGATCGGGACAAGGGCATTCACCCCTCCACTTT. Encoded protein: CSARDWGGSGQGHSPLHF.